This TCR beta chain was sequenced in a study of T cells in Graves' hyperthyroidism and ophthalmopathy. This clonotype was counted only a few times. Researchers took RNA transcripts and amplified the TCR beta CDR3 regions from them. HTBI primers drove first-round RT-PCR of the TCR CDR3. TCRdb re-called the multiplex PCR reads through MiXCR, storing one row per CDR3 protein. The sample holds about 690,000 distinct CDR3 sequences, 17% seen once. Germline V gives CDR1 LGHDT, CDR2 YNNKEL (reference sequence). With 5 bases removed from V and 4 bases from J, the gap between germline ends came to 9 bases. The CDR3 is made up of 13 amino acids.

The chain employs TRBV3-1 and TRBJ1-5; D is undetermined. The sequenced material came from blood. The origin of this receptor is a man aged 50 to 60 with Graves' hyperthyroidism. CDR3 in DNA: TGTGCCAGCAGCTCCGACACGAATCAGCCCCAGCATTTT. It codes for CASSSDTNQPQHF.